The next 5 T cell receptor beta chains were all read from a single sample in a study of blood T cell repertoires in COVID-19. Generated by immunoSEQ multiplex PCR, the TCRdb table keeps only in-frame clones and is missing some. Of 140,000 or so clones in the sample, approximately 85% are singletons; the top ten hold nearly 3.5%. Sequencing used PBMCs or T cells enriched from blood (not recorded which). These receptors were taken from a woman aged 50 to 65 with acute COVID-19.

The V call is TRBV13, the J call TRBJ2-1; 13 bases are shared with TRBD2. J gave up 6 bases and V 5 bases, and 4 bases lay outside the gene matches. CDR3 length: 15 amino acids. The germline CDR1 and CDR2 sequences are PRHDT and FYEKMQ (reference sequence). CDR3 nucleotide sequence: TGTGCCAGCAGCCTAAGACTAGCGGGAGGCAATGAGCAGTTCTTC. Protein: CASSLRLAGGNEQFF.

The rearrangement uses TRBV7-2 and TRBJ1-3; D is unresolved. Germline V gene sequence: CDR1 SGHTA, CDR2 FQGNSA. V lost 4 bases to trimming and J lost 0 bases, with 4 bases between them. There are 13 residues in the CDR3. CDR3 in DNA: TGTGCCAGCAGCTCGGGCTCTGGAAACACCATATATTTT. Its protein is CASSSGSGNTIYF.

This clone was seen a single time. V usage is TRBV7-9 and J usage is TRBJ1-2, with TRBD1 as a possible D gene (6 bases). The CDR3 sequence is 17 residues long. Germline-derived CDR1 and CDR2 are SEHNR and FQNEAQ (reference sequence). V gave up 4 bases and J gave up 4 bases, with 22 bases separating them. The CDR3 sequence is CASSSEERGGGGYGYTF. Here the CDR3 DNA reads TGTGCCAGCAGCTCCGAAGAAAGGGGTGGGGGCGGCTATGGCTACACCTTC.

The rearrangement links TRBV2 to TRBJ2-5, with TRBD1 identical over 7 bases. Germline loops: CDR1 SNHLY, CDR2 FYNNEI. The CDR3 is 14 residues long. After removal of 6 bases from V and 2 bases from J, the junction contained 6 bases not matched to a gene. The CDR3 region is CASSKGQIQETQYF. The CDR3 DNA follows: TGTGCCAGCAGCAAGGGACAGATTCAAGAGACCCAGTACTTC.

The V call is TRBV18, the J call TRBJ1-6; 8 nucleotides line up with TRBD1. The CDR3 is 16 amino acids. The germline V gene encodes CDR1 KGHSH and CDR2 LQKENI. V lost 0 bases and J lost 6; bases outside the gene matches: 4. Here the CDR3 reads CASSPPGGQGNSPLHF. The DNA of the CDR3 is TGTGCCAGCTCACCACCCGGCGGACAGGGTAATTCACCCCTCCACTTT.